A selection of T cell receptor beta chains follows, all from one sample in a study of vaccination and CD4 T cells after COVID-19. Their specific antigens are unknown. TCRdb ran MiXCR on the PCR reads and lists one entry per CDR3 protein. The table has 1,400 to 1,500 distinct CDR3 sequences, about an eighth seen once. Sequenced input: CD4+ T cells from blood, cultured in vitro. The source of these receptors is a human donor in good health. Both conserved end residues are part of each CDR3. Fields, in order: J gene, D gene, clone size, V gene, CDR3 protein, CDR3 DNA. D genes are given only for firm matches. Size is omitted from some rows. Given values are once, few, many or a class for expanded clones.

TRBJ2-1	.	large	TRBV2	CASNPGGHYNEQFF	TGTGCCAGCAACCCGGGCGGTCACTACAATGAGCAGTTCTTC
TRBJ1-3	.	medium-sized	TRBV7-9	CASSWGGQNTIYF	TGTGCCAGCAGCTGGGGGGGCCAAAACACCATATATTTT
TRBJ2-3	.	medium-sized	TRBV24-1	CATSDLTRGTDTQYF	TGTGCCACCAGTGACCTGACTAGGGGCACAGATACGCAGTATTTT
TRBJ2-3	.	.	TRBV12-3/TRBV12-4	CASSFAGQSTDTQYF	TGTGCCAGCAGTTTCGCCGGACAGAGCACAGATACGCAGTATTTT
TRBJ1-4	.	.	TRBV20-1	CSARAGSNEKLFF	TGCAGTGCTAGAGCCGGTTCTAATGAAAAACTGTTTTTT
TRBJ1-3	.	.	TRBV6-5	CASSYMSSGNTIYF	TGTGCCAGCAGTTACATGAGCTCTGGAAACACCATATATTTT
TRBJ2-7	.	few	TRBV28	CASKTTGYEQYF	TGTGCCAGCAAAACGACAGGCTACGAGCAGTACTTC
TRBJ1-2	.	medium-sized	TRBV5-1	CASSAGGSANYGYTF	TGCGCCAGCAGCGCGGGGGGCTCAGCTAACTATGGCTACACCTTC
TRBJ1-5	.	medium-sized	TRBV28	CASSFSGESNQPQHF	TGTGCCAGCAGTTTTAGCGGGGAAAGCAATCAGCCCCAGCATTTT
TRBJ2-7	.	medium-sized	TRBV20-1	CSASFGRNSYEQYF	TGCAGTGCTTCCTTCGGGCGGAACTCCTACGAGCAGTACTTC
TRBJ2-7	.	few	TRBV7-9	CASSSREGSYEQYF	TGTGCCAGCAGCAGTCGGGAAGGCTCCTACGAGCAGTACTTC
TRBJ1-5	TRBD1	large	TRBV27	CASSDRDRGLNQPQHF	TGTGCCAGCAGTGACCGGGACAGGGGCCTTAATCAGCCCCAGCATTTT
TRBJ2-7	.	medium-sized	TRBV27	CASSMGISYEQYF	TGTGCCAGCAGCATGGGGATAAGCTACGAGCAGTACTTC
TRBJ2-7	.	.	TRBV20-1	CSARWGNEQYF	TGCAGTGCTAGGTGGGGGAACGAGCAGTACTTC
TRBJ2-1	TRBD2	few	TRBV5-1	CASSLAASGNNEQFF	TGCGCCAGCAGCTTGGCGGCTAGCGGGAACAATGAGCAGTTCTTC
TRBJ1-2	TRBD1	few	TRBV5-6	CASSPRGTGERYGYTF	TGTGCCAGCAGCCCCAGGGGGACAGGGGAGCGTTATGGCTACACCTTC
TRBJ1-4	.	.	TRBV28	CASSPRLTNEKLFF	TGTGCCAGCAGTCCTCGACTAACTAATGAAAAACTGTTTTTT
TRBJ2-1	.	few	TRBV24-1	CATSGQGGAEQFF	TGTGCCACCAGTGGCCAGGGCGGCGCCGAGCAGTTCTTC
TRBJ2-7	.	few	TRBV28	CASSLVGYEQYF	TGTGCCAGCAGTTTAGTTGGATACGAGCAGTACTTC
TRBJ2-1	TRBD2	.	TRBV20-1	CSARDLVSTSGYNEQFF	TGCAGTGCTAGAGATCTGGTTAGTACTAGCGGGTACAATGAGCAGTTCTTC
TRBJ1-2	.	medium-sized	TRBV6-1	CASSERQNNYGYTF	TGTGCCAGCAGCGAAAGACAAAACAACTATGGCTACACCTTC
TRBJ1-4	.	.	TRBV6-2/TRBV6-3	CASTRGTDEKLFF	TGTGCCAGCACGAGGGGCACTGATGAAAAACTGTTTTTT
TRBJ1-4	.	few	TRBV10-3	CAISEVQVEGKLFF	TGTGCCATCAGTGAGGTTCAGGTTGAGGGAAAACTGTTTTTT
TRBJ2-2	.	few	TRBV5-1	CASSLVGGPGELFF	TGCGCCAGCAGCTTGGTAGGGGGTCCCGGGGAGCTGTTTTTT
TRBJ2-3	.	medium-sized	TRBV7-6	CASSLVGGATDTQYF	TGTGCCAGCAGCTTAGTAGGAGGGGCTACAGATACGCAGTATTTT
TRBJ2-3	TRBD2	few	TRBV11-2	CASSSTGGLQYF	TGTGCCAGCAGCTCCACGGGGGGACTGCAGTATTTT
TRBJ2-7	.	medium-sized	TRBV2	CASRKLGDEQYF	TGTGCCAGCAGGAAACTAGGGGACGAGCAGTACTTC
TRBJ2-7	TRBD2	large	TRBV20-1	CSASRPSGGESYEQYF	TGCAGTGCTAGTCGGCCTAGCGGAGGGGAGTCCTACGAGCAGTACTTC
TRBJ2-2	TRBD2	medium-sized	TRBV19	CASTPRGSGGTGELFF	TGTGCCAGTACTCCAAGGGGTAGCGGGGGCACCGGGGAGCTGTTTTTT
TRBJ1-1	.	.	TRBV28	CASSDQTAIGNEAFF	TGTGCCAGCAGCGACCAGACGGCCATTGGCAACGAAGCTTTCTTT
TRBJ2-1	.	few	TRBV7-9	CASSERLGSYNEQFF	TGTGCCAGCAGCGAACGATTGGGTTCCTACAATGAGCAGTTCTTC
TRBJ2-5	.	medium-sized	TRBV20-1	CSAPTSQETQYF	TGCAGTGCGCCTACTTCTCAAGAGACCCAGTACTTC
TRBJ2-7	.	.	TRBV4-1	CASSQARRASSTAYEQYF	TGCGCCAGCAGCCAAGCGCGACGGGCTAGCTCGACTGCCTACGAGCAGTACTTC
TRBJ2-5	.	medium-sized	TRBV19	CASSIDLVGLAETQYF	TGTGCCAGTAGTATAGATCTGGTAGGATTGGCGGAGACCCAGTACTTC
TRBJ2-2	TRBD2	.	TRBV2	CASSLTSGNTGELFF	TGTGCCAGCAGCTTGACTAGCGGTAACACCGGGGAGCTGTTTTTT
TRBJ1-3	.	few	TRBV29-1	CSVNLGQGNTIYF	TGCAGCGTCAACCTCGGACAGGGAAACACCATATATTTT
TRBJ2-3	TRBD2	few	TRBV7-2	CASSFDEKRGGRTDTQYF	TGTGCCAGCAGCTTCGACGAGAAGCGGGGGGGCCGCACAGATACGCAGTATTTT
TRBJ2-3	TRBD2	medium-sized	TRBV20-1	CSARDGERGPADTQYF	TGCAGTGCTAGAGATGGGGAGCGGGGCCCGGCAGATACGCAGTATTTT
TRBJ2-7	.	medium-sized	TRBV20-1	CSAPTRVGEQYF	TGCAGTGCCCCTACGCGGGTGGGCGAGCAGTACTTC
TRBJ1-1	.	medium-sized	TRBV6-1	CASSPWGANTEAFF	TGTGCCAGCAGCCCGTGGGGGGCCAACACTGAAGCTTTCTTT
TRBJ2-7	TRBD1	large	TRBV27	CASSFRPGQGASYEQYF	TGTGCCAGCAGTTTTAGGCCGGGACAGGGGGCCTCCTACGAGCAGTACTTC
TRBJ2-7	TRBD2	medium-sized	TRBV6-1	CASRGTSASYEQYF	TGTGCCAGCAGAGGGACTAGCGCATCCTACGAGCAGTACTTC
TRBJ2-3	.	medium-sized	TRBV15	CATRSGYGTDTQYF	TGTGCCACCAGGTCCGGGTACGGCACAGATACGCAGTATTTT
TRBJ1-2	.	large	TRBV6-4	CASSDPSLGYTF	TGTGCCAGCAGTGACCCCAGTCTTGGCTACACCTTC
TRBJ2-5	TRBD1	medium-sized	TRBV7-8	CASSLYRGWGETQYF	TGTGCCAGCAGCTTATACAGGGGATGGGGAGAGACCCAGTACTTC
TRBJ1-5	.	large	TRBV23-1	CATKGRQPQHF	TGCGCCACAAAGGGGCGTCAGCCCCAGCATTTT